This TCR beta chain is drawn from a study of shared clonotypes between healthy human individuals. Deep-level running was used for the assay. Unsorted PBMC DNA was sequenced on ten immunoSEQ deep assay plates. Assay: immunoSEQ multiplex PCR; the TCRdb copy retains only in-frame clones and omits some. The sample yields a few hundred thousand clones, around 77% seen once. The CDR3 covers 14 residues. Germline CDR1 is SGHTA and CDR2 is FQGTGA. Trimming pared 5 bases from V and 1 base from J, leaving 10 bases between. Donors had no recently reported acute infections or vaccinations and were HIV-negative. Extraction of genomic DNA in unsorted samples used 100 million or so PBMCs.

Sequences were obtained from PBMCs. This sequence was found in a woman in her thirties or forties in good health. Some clones in this sample may be carry-over from other donors' samples. The V and J genes are TRBV7-3 and TRBJ2-3; a weak D match, TRBD1 (6 bases). The chain's CDR3 is CASSRTAGTDTQYF. CDR3 sequence (DNA): TGTGCCAGCAGCCGGACAGCCGGCACAGATACGCAGTATTTT.